The clone carrying this TCR beta chain came up many times. Its antigen is still unknown. The CDR3 loop spans 15 amino acids. Losses at the gene ends were 7 bases for V and 5 bases for J; bases not matched to a gene: 14. Germline CDR1 is LGHDT and CDR2 is YNNKEL (reference sequence). The sample comes from a study of naive and memory T cell subsets. Separate alpha and beta amplification began at the second PCR step. Cells stained for CD3, CD4, CD8, CD45RA, CD27 and viability were sorted into four CD45RA/CD27 subsets. Findings and caveats of the study: Over 95% of naive TCR sequences appeared only once after error correction, unlike memory subsets.

An equimolar mix of two oligonucleotides served as the beta constant-region primer for TRBC1 and TRBC2. Via MiXCR, TCRdb re-called the UMI-ligation and nested PCR reads, giving one row per CDR3 protein. The top ten hold 45% to 50% of the sample, which has almost 5,500 distinct CDR3 sequences, 7% seen once. The source of this sequence is a human donor in good health. The sequenced material came from effector memory CD8+ T cells from blood. The subset denotes: effector memory, CD45RA- CD27-. This chain uses TRBV3-1 with TRBJ2-7; 7 nucleotides align to TRBD2. The CDR3 coding sequence is TGTGCCAGCACGATCACCGGCGGGGGAGGTGACGAGCAGTACTTC. The encoded protein is CASTITGGGGDEQYF.